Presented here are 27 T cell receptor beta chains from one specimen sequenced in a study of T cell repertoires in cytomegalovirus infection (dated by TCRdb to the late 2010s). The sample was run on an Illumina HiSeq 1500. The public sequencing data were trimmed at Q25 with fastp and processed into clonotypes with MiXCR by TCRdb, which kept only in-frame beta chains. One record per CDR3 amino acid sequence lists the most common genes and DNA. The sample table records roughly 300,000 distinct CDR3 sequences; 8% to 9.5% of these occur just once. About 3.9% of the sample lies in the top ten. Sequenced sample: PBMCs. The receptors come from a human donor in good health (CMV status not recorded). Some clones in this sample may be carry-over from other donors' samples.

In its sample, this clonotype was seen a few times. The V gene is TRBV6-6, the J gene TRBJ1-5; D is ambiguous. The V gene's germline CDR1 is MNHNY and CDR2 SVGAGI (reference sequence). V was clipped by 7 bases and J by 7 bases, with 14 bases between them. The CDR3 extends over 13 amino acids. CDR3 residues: CASKGGGQQPQHF. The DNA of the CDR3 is TGTGCCAGCAAGGGTGGAGGGCAGCAGCCCCAGCATTTT.

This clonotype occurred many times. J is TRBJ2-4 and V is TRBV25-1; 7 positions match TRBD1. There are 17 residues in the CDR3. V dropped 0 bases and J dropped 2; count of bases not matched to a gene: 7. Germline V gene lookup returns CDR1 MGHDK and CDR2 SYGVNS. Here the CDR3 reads CASSEYYSRGSKNIQYF. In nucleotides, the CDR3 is TGTGCCAGCAGTGAATATTACAGCAGGGGGTCCAAAAACATTCAGTACTTC.

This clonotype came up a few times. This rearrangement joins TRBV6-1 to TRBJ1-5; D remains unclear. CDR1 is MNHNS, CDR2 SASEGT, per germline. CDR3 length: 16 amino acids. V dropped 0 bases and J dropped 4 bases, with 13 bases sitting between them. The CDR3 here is CASSEAWRSSNQPQHF. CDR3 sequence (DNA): TGTGCCAGCAGTGAAGCTTGGAGATCTAGTAATCAGCCCCAGCATTTT.

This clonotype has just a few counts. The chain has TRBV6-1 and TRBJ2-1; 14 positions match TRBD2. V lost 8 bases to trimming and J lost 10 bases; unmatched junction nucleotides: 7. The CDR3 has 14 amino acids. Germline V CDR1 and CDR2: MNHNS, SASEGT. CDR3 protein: CASLGLAGVREQFF. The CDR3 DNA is TGTGCCAGCCTGGGACTAGCGGGGGTCAGAGAGCAGTTCTTC.

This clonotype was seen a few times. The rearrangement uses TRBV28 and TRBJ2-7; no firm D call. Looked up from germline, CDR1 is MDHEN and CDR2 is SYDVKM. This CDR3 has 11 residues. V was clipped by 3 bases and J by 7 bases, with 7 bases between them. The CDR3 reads CASSFSREQYF. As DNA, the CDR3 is TGTGCCAGCAGTTTCTCAAGAGAGCAGTACTTC. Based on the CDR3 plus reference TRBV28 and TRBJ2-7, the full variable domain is DVKVTQSSRYLVKRTGEKVFLECVQDMDHENMFWYRQDPGLGLRLIYFSYDVKMKEKGDIPEGYSVSREKKERFSLILESASTNQTSMYLCASSFSREQYFGPGTRLTVT.

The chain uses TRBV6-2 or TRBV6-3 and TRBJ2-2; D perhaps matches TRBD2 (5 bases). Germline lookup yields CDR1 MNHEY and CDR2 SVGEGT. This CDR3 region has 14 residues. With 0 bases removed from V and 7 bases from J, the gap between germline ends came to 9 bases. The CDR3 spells CASSYSATSGELFF. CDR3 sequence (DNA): TGTGCCAGCAGTTACTCGGCCACTAGCGGGGAGCTGTTTTTT.

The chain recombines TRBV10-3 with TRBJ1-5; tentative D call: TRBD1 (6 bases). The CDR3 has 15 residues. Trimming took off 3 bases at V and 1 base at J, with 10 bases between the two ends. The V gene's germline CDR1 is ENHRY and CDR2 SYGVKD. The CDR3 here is CAISEGTKSNQPQHF. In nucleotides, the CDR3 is TGTGCCATCAGTGAAGGGACAAAGAGCAATCAGCCCCAGCATTTT.

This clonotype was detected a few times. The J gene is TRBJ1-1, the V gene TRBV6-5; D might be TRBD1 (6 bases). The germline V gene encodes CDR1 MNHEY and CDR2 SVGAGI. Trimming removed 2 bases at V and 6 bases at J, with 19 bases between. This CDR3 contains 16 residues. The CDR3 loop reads CASSYPSEGGAPEAFF. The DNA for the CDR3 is TGTGCCAGCAGTTACCCGTCAGAGGGGGGGGCGCCTGAAGCTTTCTTT.

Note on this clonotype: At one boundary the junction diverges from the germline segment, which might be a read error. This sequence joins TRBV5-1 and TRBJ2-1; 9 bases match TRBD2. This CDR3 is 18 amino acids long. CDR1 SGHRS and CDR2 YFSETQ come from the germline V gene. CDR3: CANSWASGPLAGYNEQFF. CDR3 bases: TGCGCCAACAGCTGGGCTTCGGGTCCACTAGCGGGTTACAATGAGCAGTTCTTC.

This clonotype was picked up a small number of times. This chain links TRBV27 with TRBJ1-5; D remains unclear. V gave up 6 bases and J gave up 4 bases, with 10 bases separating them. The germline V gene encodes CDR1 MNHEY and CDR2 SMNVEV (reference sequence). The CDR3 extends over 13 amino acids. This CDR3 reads CASSRKGNQPQHF. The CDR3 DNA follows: TGTGCCAGCAGCCGAAAAGGGAATCAGCCCCAGCATTTT.

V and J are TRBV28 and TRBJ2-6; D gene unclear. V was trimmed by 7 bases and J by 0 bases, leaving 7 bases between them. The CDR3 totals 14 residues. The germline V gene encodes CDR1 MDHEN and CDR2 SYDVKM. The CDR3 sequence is CASKWGSGANVLTF. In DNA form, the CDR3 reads TGTGCCAGCAAATGGGGCTCTGGGGCCAACGTCCTGACTTTC. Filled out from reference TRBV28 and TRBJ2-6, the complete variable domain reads DVKVTQSSRYLVKRTGEKVFLECVQDMDHENMFWYRQDPGLGLRLIYFSYDVKMKEKGDIPEGYSVSREKKERFSLILESASTNQTSMYLCASKWGSGANVLTFGAGSRLTVL.

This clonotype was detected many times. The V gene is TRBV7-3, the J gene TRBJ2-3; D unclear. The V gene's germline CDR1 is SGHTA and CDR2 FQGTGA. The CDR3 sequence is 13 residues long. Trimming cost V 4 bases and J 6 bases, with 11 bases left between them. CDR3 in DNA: TGTGCCAGCAGCTCCCCGCCCCTTGATACGCAGTATTTT. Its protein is CASSSPPLDTQYF.

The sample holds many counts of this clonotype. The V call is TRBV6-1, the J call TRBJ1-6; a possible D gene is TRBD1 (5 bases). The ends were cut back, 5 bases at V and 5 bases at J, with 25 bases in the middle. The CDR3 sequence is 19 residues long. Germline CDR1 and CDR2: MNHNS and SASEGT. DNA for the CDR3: TGTGCCAGCAGTTCACCCCGAGACAGCCAATTCTTCGATAATTCACCCCTCCACTTT. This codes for CASSSPRDSQFFDNSPLHF.

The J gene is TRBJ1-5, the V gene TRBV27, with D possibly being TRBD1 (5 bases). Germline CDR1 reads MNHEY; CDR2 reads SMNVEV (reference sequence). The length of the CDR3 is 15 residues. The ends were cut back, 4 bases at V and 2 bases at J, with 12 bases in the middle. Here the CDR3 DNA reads TGTGCCAGCAGTTCTCGGGGGTCCGGCAATCAGCCCCAGCATTTT. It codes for CASSSRGSGNQPQHF.

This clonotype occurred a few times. CDR3 nucleotide sequence: TGTGCCAGCAGCACAACGAGGACAGGGGGAACTGAAGCTTTCTTT. Translating gives CASSTTRTGGTEAFF. This chain links TRBV11-2 with TRBJ1-1; TRBD1 matches 10 bases. Germline loops: CDR1 SGHAT, CDR2 FQNNGV. Unmatched junction bases numbered 8, after V lost 5 bases and J lost 5 bases. The CDR3 length is 15 residues.

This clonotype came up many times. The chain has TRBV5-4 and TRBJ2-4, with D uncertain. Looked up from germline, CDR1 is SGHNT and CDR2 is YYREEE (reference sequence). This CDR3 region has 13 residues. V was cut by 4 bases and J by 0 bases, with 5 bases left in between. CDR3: CASSGEAKNIQYF. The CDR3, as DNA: TGTGCCAGCAGCGGAGAAGCCAAAAACATTCAGTACTTC.

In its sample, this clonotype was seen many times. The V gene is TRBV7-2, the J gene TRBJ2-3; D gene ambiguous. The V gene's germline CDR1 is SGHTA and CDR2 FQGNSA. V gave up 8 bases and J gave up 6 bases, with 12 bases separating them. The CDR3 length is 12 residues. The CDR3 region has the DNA TGTGCCAGCTCCCCGGCGTCGGATACGCAGTATTTT. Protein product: CASSPASDTQYF. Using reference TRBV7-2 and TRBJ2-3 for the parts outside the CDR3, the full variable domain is GAGVSQSPSNKVTEKGKDVELRCDPISGHTALYWYRQSLGQGLEFLIYFQGNSAPDKSGLPSDRFSAERTGGSVSTLTIQRTQQEDSAVYLCASSPASDTQYFGPGTRLTVL.

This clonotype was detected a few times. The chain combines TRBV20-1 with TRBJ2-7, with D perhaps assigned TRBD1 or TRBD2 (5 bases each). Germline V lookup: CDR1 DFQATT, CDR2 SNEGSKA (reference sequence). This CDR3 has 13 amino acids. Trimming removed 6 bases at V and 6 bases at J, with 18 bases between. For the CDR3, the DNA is TGCAGTGCGCAAAGACGACGGGACGGCGAGCAGTACTTC. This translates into CSAQRRRDGEQYF.

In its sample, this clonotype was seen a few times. Written as DNA, the CDR3 is TGTGCCAGCAGTTATTCCCAGTTCCATGAGCAGTTCTTC. Encoded protein: CASSYSQFHEQFF. V is TRBV28 and J is TRBJ2-1; D unresolved. The CDR3 totals 13 residues. Germline V gene data show CDR1 as MDHEN and CDR2 as SYDVKM. V lost 4 bases to trimming and J lost 8 bases, with 12 bases between them. Full variable domain (outside the CDR3, taken from reference TRBV28 and TRBJ2-1): DVKVTQSSRYLVKRTGEKVFLECVQDMDHENMFWYRQDPGLGLRLIYFSYDVKMKEKGDIPEGYSVSREKKERFSLILESASTNQTSMYLCASSYSQFHEQFFGPGTRLTVL.

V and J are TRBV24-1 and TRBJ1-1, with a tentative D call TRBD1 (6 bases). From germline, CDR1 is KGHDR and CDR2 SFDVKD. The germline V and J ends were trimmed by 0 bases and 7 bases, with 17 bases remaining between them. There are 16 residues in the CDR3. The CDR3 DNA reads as TGTGCCACCAGTGATTTGCGAACAGGGACGAGTGGTGAAGCTTTCTTT. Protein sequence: CATSDLRTGTSGEAFF.

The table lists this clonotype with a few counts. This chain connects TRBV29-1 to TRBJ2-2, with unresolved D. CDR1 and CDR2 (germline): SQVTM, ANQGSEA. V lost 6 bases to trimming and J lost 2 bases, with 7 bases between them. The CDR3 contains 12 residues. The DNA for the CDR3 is TGCAGCGTGGATCGAAACACCGGGGAGCTGTTTTTT. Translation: CSVDRNTGELFF.

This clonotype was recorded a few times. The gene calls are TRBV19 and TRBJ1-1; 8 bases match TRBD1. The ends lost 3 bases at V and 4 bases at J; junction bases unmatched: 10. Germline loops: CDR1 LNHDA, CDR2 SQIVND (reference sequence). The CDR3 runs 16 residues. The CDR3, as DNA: TGTGCCAGTAGTATGAAGACAGGGGCAAGTCGCACTGAAGCTTTCTTT. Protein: CASSMKTGASRTEAFF.

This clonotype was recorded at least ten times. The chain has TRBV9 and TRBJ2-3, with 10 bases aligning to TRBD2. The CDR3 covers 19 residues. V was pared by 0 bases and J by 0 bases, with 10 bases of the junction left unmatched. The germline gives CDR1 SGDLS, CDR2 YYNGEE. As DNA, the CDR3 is TGTGCCAGCAGCGTAGGGGATCCGAGCGGGAGGGCAAGCACAGATACGCAGTATTTT. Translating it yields CASSVGDPSGRASTDTQYF.

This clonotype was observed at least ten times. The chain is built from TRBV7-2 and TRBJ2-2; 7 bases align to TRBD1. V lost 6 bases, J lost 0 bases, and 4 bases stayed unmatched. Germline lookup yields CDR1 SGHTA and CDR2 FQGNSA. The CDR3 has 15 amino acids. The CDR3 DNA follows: TGTGCCAGCAGTTCCGGGACAGCGAACACCGGGGAGCTGTTTTTT. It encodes CASSSGTANTGELFF.

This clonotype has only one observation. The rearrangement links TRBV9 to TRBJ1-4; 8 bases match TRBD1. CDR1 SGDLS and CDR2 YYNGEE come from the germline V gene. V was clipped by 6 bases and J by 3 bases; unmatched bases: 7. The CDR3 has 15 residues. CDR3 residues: CASNTGQVSNEKLFF. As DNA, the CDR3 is TGTGCCAGCAACACGGGACAGGTCTCTAATGAAAAACTGTTTTTT.

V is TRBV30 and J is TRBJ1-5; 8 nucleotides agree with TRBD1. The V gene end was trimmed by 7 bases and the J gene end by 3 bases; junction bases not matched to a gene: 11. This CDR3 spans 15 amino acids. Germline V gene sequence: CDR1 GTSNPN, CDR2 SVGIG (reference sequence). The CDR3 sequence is CAYRTGSTNNQPQHF. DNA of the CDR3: TGTGCCTACAGGACAGGGTCGACGAACAATCAGCCCCAGCATTTT.

This CDR3 reads CASSSIRSSGANVLTF. For the CDR3, the DNA is TGTGCCAGCAGCTCCATCAGATCCTCTGGGGCCAACGTCCTGACTTTC. The V call is TRBV11-2, the J call TRBJ2-6; D is uncertain. The CDR3 loop spans 16 amino acids. V lost 4 bases and J lost 0, with 10 bases in between. CDR1 SGHAT and CDR2 FQNNGV come from the germline V gene.